This T cell receptor beta chain was captured in a study of CD8 T cells in ankylosing spondylitis. The germline V and J ends were trimmed by 0 bases and 5 bases, with 5 bases remaining between them. The germline CDR1 and CDR2 sequences are MNHEY and SMNVEV (reference sequence). CDR3 length: 13 amino acids. TCRdb itself ran the 5' RACE reads through MiXCR, one entry per CDR3 protein. The sample includes under 250,000 distinct CDR3 sequences, roughly 8.2% of them seen just once. The sample holds many counts of this clonotype. Its specificity is unknown. Study outcomes and limitations: The study looked at matched synovial fluid samples from ankylosing spondylitis patients. Disease-linked clones were reported to be significantly enriched there. Blood of patients with ankylosing spondylitis appeared to be characterized by a TCR beta motif of several highly homologous variants.

The chain recombines TRBV27 with TRBJ2-1; the D is unclear. The sequenced sample was blood, either unsorted or a sorted T cell fraction (not recorded which). The TCR originated in a female donor with ankylosing spondylitis or in good health (not recorded which). The CDR3 nucleotides read TGTGCCAGCAGTTTATCGACGCACAATGAGCAGTTCTTC. Its translation is CASSLSTHNEQFF.